This T cell receptor beta chain emerged from a study of blood T cells in healthy people across ages. This CDR3 comprises 15 residues. This clonotype was counted between two and nine times. A second PCR, run for roughly 6 to 11 cycles, used a sample-barcoded 5' primer plus a J-beta primer mix. TCRdb re-called the 5' RACE reads through MiXCR, storing one row per CDR3 protein. The repertoire includes 980,000 or so distinct CDR3 sequences, 40% to 60% of them detected once, and 13% sits in the top ten. The sample consisted of blood. This receptor was taken from a man aged 25 to 45 in good health. V and J are TRBV21-1 and TRBJ2-3; TRBD1, the table's D call, was not compared with the DNA. TRBV21-1 is a documented pseudogene. The CDR3 reads CASSTDRKDTDTQYF. CDR3 bases: TGTGCCAGCTCCACCGACAGGAAAGACACAGATACGCAGTATTTT.